This TCR beta chain was captured in a study of early T cells in non-severe SARS-CoV-2 infection. The overall study: Bulk RNA isolated from unsorted whole blood underwent sequencing; chains were not paired. Study-wide results and caveats: CD4 and private specificities were missed by VDJdb matching, which favored anti-spike CD8 responses.

Individually, cDNA molecules had unique molecular identifiers attached to them. Each CDR3 protein is one row after TCRdb ran MiXCR on the 5' RACE reads. The table has roughly 70,000 distinct CDR3 sequences, around 20% seen once. V was clipped by 5 bases and J by 0 bases, with 25 bases between them. The germline CDR1 and CDR2 sequences are SEHNR and FQNEAQ (reference sequence). This CDR3 region has 19 residues. Comment on this clonotype: Its matching antigen is unknown.

The sequence was collected from an adult who was a healthcare worker with PCR-confirmed SARS-CoV-2 infection or an uninfected control (not recorded which). The sample here was whole blood, taken at baseline. J is TRBJ2-5 and V is TRBV7-9, with no clear D. The CDR3 coding sequence is TGTGCCAGCAGCAAACACGAAAAAGAATATCCCCGGTACCAAGAGACCCAGTACTTC. Its protein product is CASSKHEKEYPRYQETQYF.